The subject of this entry is one T cell receptor beta chain. Donors were grouped by their self-reported clinical history. This specimen belongs to a study of blood T cell repertoires in COVID-19. Whole-study context: T cells, B-cell-depleted T cells, or PBMCs provided the cDNA or gDNA that served as material.

The method was immunoSEQ multiplex PCR; TCRdb's version includes in-frame clones alone and lacks a portion of them. The sample shows 390,000 or so clones, roughly four fifths of them seen only once. Trimming cost V 3 bases and J 8 bases, with 13 bases left between them. Germline V lookup: CDR1 KGHSH, CDR2 LQKENI. The CDR3 sequence is 13 residues long. The chain uses TRBV18 and TRBJ1-1; D gene unclear. Specimen: PBMCs or T cells enriched from blood (not recorded which). The TCR comes from a woman aged 45-65 years who had recovered from COVID-19. The CDR3 here is CASSPGRALEAFF. The CDR3 DNA reads as TGTGCCAGCTCACCCGGGAGGGCACTCGAAGCTTTCTTT.